This entry describes one T cell receptor beta chain. What it binds is not known. The study ran its PCR with 60 Vbeta and 13 Jbeta primers. Methods used by the authors: Later analysis identified 88 million or so unique TCR beta chains, 10 million to 12 million shared. TCRdb keeps only in-frame clones here, not all; method: immunoSEQ multiplex PCR. V and J calls and clone size follow that table, whereas D and trimming were derived from the DNA. The sample yields about 120,000 clones, 78% seen once. The data derive from a study of cytomegalovirus exposure and HLA in healthy donors. The CDR3 extends over 14 amino acids. Germline values: CDR1 LGHNT, CDR2 FRNRAP. V was clipped by 2 bases and J by 8 bases; unmatched bases: 6. Study-level findings and limits: Across HLA loci, a later analysis found differing TCR association rates, with DRB1 most and HLA-C fewest. Researchers reported in a later analysis that common viral pathogens appeared linked to several top clusters.

The receptor comes from a woman in her thirties in good health and CMV-seropositive. Source material: PBMCs. The chain is built from TRBV12-5 and TRBJ1-2; TRBD1 matches 9 bases. CDR3 in amino acids: CASGLNTGGAGYTF. The CDR3 DNA is TGTGCTAGTGGTTTGAACACAGGGGGCGCGGGCTACACCTTC.